What follows are 9 T cell receptor beta chains derived from one specimen sequenced in a study of blood T cell repertoires in COVID-19. Assay used: immunoSEQ multiplex PCR; TCRdb lists only in-frame clones, some missing. The sample contains under 200,000 clones, over 75% of which appear only once. The sample taken for sequencing was peripheral blood. The receptors shown here come from a man in his 70s who had recovered from COVID-19.

The rearrangement joins TRBV3-1 (or the pseudogene TRBV3-2) to TRBJ2-7; 9 bases fit TRBD2. The germline gives CDR1 LGHDT, CDR2 YNNKEL (reference sequence). The V segment lost 1 base and the J segment 5 bases; nucleotides outside the gene matches: 6. This CDR3 contains 15 residues. CDR3 DNA: TGTGCCAGCAGCCAAGCTAGCGGGATGAACAACGAGCAGTACTTC. This sequence encodes CASSQASGMNNEQYF.

This clone has more than one count but fewer than ten. The V call is TRBV7-2, the J call TRBJ2-1, with 8 nucleotides matching TRBD2. Germline CDR1 is SGHTA and CDR2 is FQGNSA. V lost 3 bases and J lost 0; bases outside the gene matches: 4. This CDR3 contains 16 residues. The CDR3 loop reads CASSFASGSSYNEQFF. CDR3 in DNA: TGTGCCAGCAGCTTCGCTAGCGGGTCCTCCTACAATGAGCAGTTCTTC.

This clone has a handful of counts. This chain links TRBV3-1 (or the pseudogene TRBV3-2) with TRBJ1-5; D call uncertain. CDR1 and CDR2 (germline): LGHDT, YNNKEL (reference sequence). V lost 1 base and J lost 0, with 7 bases in between. CDR3 length: 15 residues. The CDR3 loop reads CASSQGRTSNQPQHF. DNA of the CDR3: TGTGCCAGCAGCCAAGGGAGGACTAGCAATCAGCCCCAGCATTTT.

The genes are TRBV7-2 and TRBJ1-5, with a possible D match to TRBD1 (6 bases). In germline, CDR1 is SGHTA, CDR2 FQGNSA. CDR3 length equals 15 residues. V shed 3 bases and J shed 7 bases, with 16 bases lying between them. CDR3 residues: CASSFLGGADQPQHF. The CDR3 nucleotides are TGTGCCAGCAGCTTCCTCGGGGGGGCTGACCAGCCCCAGCATTTT. Full variable domain (missing parts from reference TRBV7-2 and TRBJ1-5): GAGVSQSPSNKVTEKGKDVELRCDPISGHTALYWYRQSLGQGLEFLIYFQGNSAPDKSGLPSDRFSAERTGGSVSTLTIQRTQQEDSAVYLCASSFLGGADQPQHFGDGTRLSIL.

This clone occurred many times. This chain joins TRBV9 and TRBJ2-2; 7 bases line up with TRBD1. CDR3 size: 16 residues. Germline CDR1 SGDLS, CDR2 YYNGEE. Trimming at V came to 0 bases and at J to 7 bases, leaving 9 bases not matched to a gene. The CDR3 sequence is CASSVGQGESDGELFF. CDR3 nucleotide sequence: TGTGCCAGCAGCGTAGGGCAGGGGGAGAGTGACGGGGAGCTGTTTTTT.

This chain connects TRBV28 to TRBJ2-2, with D perhaps TRBD1 (5 bases). In germline, CDR1 is MDHEN, CDR2 SYDVKM. V was cut by 6 bases and J by 2 bases, with 10 bases left in between. The length of the CDR3 is 14 residues. In DNA, the CDR3 is TGTGCCAGCAGGACAGCACCTAACACCGGGGAGCTGTTTTTT. Residues: CASRTAPNTGELFF. Using reference TRBV28 and TRBJ2-2 for the parts outside the CDR3, the full variable domain is DVKVTQSSRYLVKRTGEKVFLECVQDMDHENMFWYRQDPGLGLRLIYFSYDVKMKEKGDIPEGYSVSREKKERFSLILESASTNQTSMYLCASRTAPNTGELFFGEGSRLTVL.

This rearrangement joins TRBV30 to TRBJ1-5, with a possible D match to TRBD1 (6 bases). With 1 base removed from V and 7 bases from J, the gap between germline ends came to 11 bases. CDR3 size: 13 residues. Germline CDR1 reads GTSNPN; CDR2 reads SVGIG (reference sequence). The CDR3 reads CAWSANQGQPQHF. The CDR3 DNA reads as TGTGCCTGGAGTGCAAACCAGGGGCAGCCCCAGCATTTT.

The V and J genes are TRBV28 and TRBJ2-1; no clear D. CDR3 length: 14 amino acids. Trimming pared 6 bases from V and 0 bases from J, leaving 9 bases between. CDR1 and CDR2 from the germline V gene are MDHEN and SYDVKM. The chain's CDR3 is CASRKPSSYNEQFF. CDR3 nucleotides: TGTGCCAGCAGGAAACCGAGCTCCTACAATGAGCAGTTCTTC.

The rearrangement uses TRBV9 and TRBJ2-3; 8 positions agree with TRBD2. The V gene's germline CDR1 is SGDLS and CDR2 YYNGEE. This CDR3 is built from 15 residues. V lost 5 bases and J lost 3; bases outside the gene matches: 8. As DNA, the CDR3 is TGTGCCAGCAGTGGGAGCGGGAGTACGACAGATACGCAGTATTTT. Translated, it gives CASSGSGSTTDTQYF.